The 11 T cell receptor beta chains given below trace back to one sample, sequenced in a study of blood T cells in healthy people across ages. Then a second PCR, running roughly 6 to 12 cycles, was carried out with a sample-barcoded 5' primer and a J-beta primer mix. Via MiXCR, TCRdb re-called the 5' RACE reads, giving one row per CDR3 protein. The table shows 1.5 million to 2 million distinct CDR3 sequences, with 49% occurring only once. Sequenced sample: blood. The receptor set was obtained from a woman aged 40 to 50 in good health.

The V call is TRBV28, the J call TRBJ1-2, with 7 bases matching TRBD1. Looked up from germline, CDR1 is MDHEN and CDR2 is SYDVKM. With V trimmed by 3 bases and J by 7 bases, 11 bases remained unmatched. The CDR3 is made up of 15 amino acids. CDR3 sequence reads: CASSLVDLRGSGYTF. In DNA form, the CDR3 reads TGTGCCAGCAGTTTGGTCGACCTCAGGGGGTCTGGCTACACCTTC.

The chain uses TRBV5-1 and TRBJ1-1; tentative D call: TRBD1 (5 bases). With 4 bases removed from V and 5 bases from J, the gap between germline ends came to 18 bases. This CDR3 has 15 residues. CDR1 SGHRS and CDR2 YFSETQ come from the germline V gene. This CDR3 is CASSGGSGEETEAFF. The CDR3 nucleotides read TGCGCCAGCAGCGGAGGGTCGGGGGAGGAGACTGAAGCTTTCTTT.

A note on this clonotype: The germline gene is not matched at one end of the junction; a read error may be the cause. The chain couples TRBV20-1 to TRBJ1-1, with D tentatively TRBD1 (6 bases). Germline-derived CDR1 and CDR2 are DFQATT and SNEGSKA (reference sequence). This CDR3 has 12 residues. CDR3 amino acids: CSARQGSSEVFF. CDR3 coding DNA: TGCAGTGCTAGACAGGGGTCGTCTGAAGTTTTCTTT.

The V and J genes are TRBV5-1 and TRBJ1-1; no clear D gene. The V and J ends lost 4 bases and 1 base respectively, with 14 bases between them. The germline V gene encodes CDR1 SGHRS and CDR2 YFSETQ. The CDR3 sequence is 15 residues long. CDR3 amino acids: CASSEARLSNTEAFF. CDR3 coding DNA: TGCGCCAGCAGCGAGGCGAGGTTGTCGAACACTGAAGCTTTCTTT.

Points on this clonotype: The junction departs from germline at one end; a sequencing error may be responsible. The chain links TRBV27 to TRBJ2-3; D call uncertain. Germline V gives CDR1 MNHEY, CDR2 SMNVEV (reference sequence). The CDR3 extends over 14 amino acids. CDR3 loop: CASSLQTETDTRYF. The CDR3, as DNA: TGTGCCAGCAGTTTACAGACCGAAACAGATACGCGGTATTTT.

This clonotype is a singleton in its sample. The rearrangement links TRBV11-2 to TRBJ1-4, with D maybe TRBD1 (6 bases). This CDR3 spans 14 amino acids. Germline lookup yields CDR1 SGHAT and CDR2 FQNNGV. The germline V and J ends were trimmed by 4 bases and 7 bases, with 13 bases remaining between them. The CDR3 region has the DNA TGTGCCAGCAGCTCATACGGGGGCGGTGAAAAACTGTTTTTT. Protein product: CASSSYGGGEKLFF. Filled out from reference TRBV11-2 and TRBJ1-4, the complete variable domain reads EAGVAQSPRYKIIEKRQSVAFWCNPISGHATLYWYQQILGQGPKLLIQFQNNGVVDDSQLPKDRFSAERLKGVDSTLKIQPAKLEDSAVYLCASSSYGGGEKLFFGSGTQLSVL.

This chain uses TRBV24-1 with TRBJ1-2, with D perhaps matching TRBD1 (5 bases). The germline V gene encodes CDR1 KGHDR and CDR2 SFDVKD. The CDR3 contains 16 residues. V lost 4 bases and J lost 7, with 21 bases in between. CDR3: CATSEGGRAGGSGYTF. The CDR3 DNA is TGTGCCACCAGTGAGGGGGGGAGGGCAGGCGGCTCTGGCTACACCTTC.

This clonotype has a handful of counts. This rearrangement joins TRBV4-2 to TRBJ2-7, with a tentative D call TRBD2 (5 bases). The V and J ends lost 7 bases and 0 bases respectively, with 13 bases between them. The germline gives CDR1 LGHNA, CDR2 YNFKEQ. The CDR3 sequence is 14 residues long. The CDR3 DNA sequence: TGTGCCAGCAAGAGAAGCGGAAGCTCCTACGAGCAGTACTTC. Its protein product is CASKRSGSSYEQYF.

This clonotype was detected only a few times. V usage is TRBV20-1 and J usage is TRBJ1-2; 12 bases fit TRBD1. Germline V CDR1 and CDR2: DFQATT, SNEGSKA (reference sequence). After removal of 7 bases from V and 5 bases from J, the junction contained 5 bases not matched to a gene. This CDR3 region has 13 residues. Here the CDR3 DNA reads TGCAGTGTTCCGGGACAGGGGGCTTATGGCTACACCTTC. The encoded protein is CSVPGQGAYGYTF.

This clonotype was picked up many times. V usage is TRBV12-3 or TRBV12-4 and J usage is TRBJ2-1, with no clear D. The length of the CDR3 is 10 residues. Trimming stripped 8 bases from V and 9 bases from J, with 8 bases between. CDR3 sequence: CASSGGEQFF. The CDR3 bases are TGTGCCAGCTCTGGCGGTGAGCAGTTCTTC.

The chain employs TRBV6-5 and TRBJ2-3, with TRBD1 matching 7 bases. V lost 6 bases and J lost 1; bases outside the gene matches: 4. Germline lookup yields CDR1 MNHEY and CDR2 SVGAGI. The CDR3 runs to 14 residues. CDR3 loop: CASRATGGTDTQYF. CDR3 nucleotides: TGTGCCAGCAGAGCCACAGGGGGCACAGATACGCAGTATTTT.